This T cell receptor beta chain comes out of a study of blood T cell repertoires in COVID-19. Study overall: Whether acute or convalescent, the COVID-19 samples came from the United States, Italy and Spain. The cDNA or gDNA used as material had been derived from T cells, B-cell-depleted T cells, or PBMCs.

The ends were cut back, 4 bases at V and 4 bases at J, with 11 bases in the middle. This CDR3 contains 13 residues. Germline CDR1 reads SQVTM; CDR2 reads ANQGSEA. TCRdb's table, derived via immunoSEQ multiplex PCR, lists solely in-frame clones and lacks some. The sample lists fewer than 200,000 clones, roughly 88% occurring once. Sequencing input: PBMCs or T cells enriched from blood (not recorded which). V gene TRBV29-1 combines with J gene TRBJ1-3; possibly TRBD1 for D (6 bases). The sequence derives from a woman aged 18-29 years who had recovered from COVID-19. The DNA of the CDR3 is TGCAGCGTTGGGGGGACAACCGGAAACACCATATATTTT. Protein product: CSVGGTTGNTIYF.